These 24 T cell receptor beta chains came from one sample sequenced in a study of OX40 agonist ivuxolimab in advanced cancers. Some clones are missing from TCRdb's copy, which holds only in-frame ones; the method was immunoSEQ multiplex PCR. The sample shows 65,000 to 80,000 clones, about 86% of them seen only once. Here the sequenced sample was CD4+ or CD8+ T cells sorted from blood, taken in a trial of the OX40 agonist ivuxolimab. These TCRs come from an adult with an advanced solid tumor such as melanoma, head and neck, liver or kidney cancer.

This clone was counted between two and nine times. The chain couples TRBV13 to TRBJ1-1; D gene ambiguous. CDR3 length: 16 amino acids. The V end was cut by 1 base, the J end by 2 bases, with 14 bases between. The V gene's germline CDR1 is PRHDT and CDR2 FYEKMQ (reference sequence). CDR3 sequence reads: CASSLEAGGKNTEAFF. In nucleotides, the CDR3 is TGTGCCAGCAGCTTAGAGGCGGGAGGGAAAAACACTGAAGCTTTCTTT.

CDR3 in DNA: TGTGCCAGCTCGCTGACTAGCGGGGACACAGATACGCAGTATTTT. Protein sequence: CASSLTSGDTDTQYF. V gene TRBV18 combines with J gene TRBJ2-3; 11 positions agree with TRBD2. Germline assignment: CDR1 KGHSH and CDR2 LQKENI. After removal of 6 bases from V and 2 bases from J, the junction contained 4 bases not matched to a gene. The CDR3 length is 15 residues.

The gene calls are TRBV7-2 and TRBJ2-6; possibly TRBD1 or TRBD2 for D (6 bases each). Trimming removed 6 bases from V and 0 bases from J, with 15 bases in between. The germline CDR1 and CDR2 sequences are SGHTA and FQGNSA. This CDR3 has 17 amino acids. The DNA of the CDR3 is TGTGCCAGCAGGGGGGGCAGGCTGAGCTCTGGGGCCAACGTCCTGACTTTC. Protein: CASRGGRLSSGANVLTF. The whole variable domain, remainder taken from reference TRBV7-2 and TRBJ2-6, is GAGVSQSPSNKVTEKGKDVELRCDPISGHTALYWYRQSLGQGLEFLIYFQGNSAPDKSGLPSDRFSAERTGGSVSTLTIQRTQQEDSAVYLCASRGGRLSSGANVLTFGAGSRLTVL.

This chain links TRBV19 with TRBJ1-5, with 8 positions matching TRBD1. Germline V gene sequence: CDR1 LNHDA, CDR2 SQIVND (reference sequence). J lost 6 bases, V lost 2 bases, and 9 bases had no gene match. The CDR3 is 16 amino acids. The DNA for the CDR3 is TGTGCCAGTAGTATACGGCCGGACAGGGCGGGTCAGCCCCAGCATTTT. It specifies CASSIRPDRAGQPQHF.

CDR3 protein: CASILGSLSNEQFF. The CDR3 nucleotides read TGCGCCAGCATCCTCGGCAGCTTGAGCAATGAGCAGTTCTTC. This chain connects TRBV10-2 to TRBJ2-1; D is undetermined. Per the germline V gene, CDR1 is WSHSY and CDR2 is SAAADI. The CDR3 is 14 residues long. Trimming shortened V by 7 bases and J by 6 bases, and 16 bases separated the two germline ends.

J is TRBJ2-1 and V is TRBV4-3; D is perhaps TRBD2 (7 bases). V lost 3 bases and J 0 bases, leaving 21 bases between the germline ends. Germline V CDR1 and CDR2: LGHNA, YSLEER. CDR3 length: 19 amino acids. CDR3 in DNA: TGCGCCAGCAGCCAGTACCTCGATCTTCGGGGGGCCTCCTACAATGAGCAGTTCTTC. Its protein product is CASSQYLDLRGASYNEQFF.

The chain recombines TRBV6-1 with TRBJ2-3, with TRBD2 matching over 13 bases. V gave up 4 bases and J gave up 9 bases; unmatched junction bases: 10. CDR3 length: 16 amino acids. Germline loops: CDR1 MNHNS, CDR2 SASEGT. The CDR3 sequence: CASSATSGGAAGTQYF. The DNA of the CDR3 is TGTGCCAGCAGTGCTACTAGCGGGGGGGCAGCGGGGACGCAGTATTTT.

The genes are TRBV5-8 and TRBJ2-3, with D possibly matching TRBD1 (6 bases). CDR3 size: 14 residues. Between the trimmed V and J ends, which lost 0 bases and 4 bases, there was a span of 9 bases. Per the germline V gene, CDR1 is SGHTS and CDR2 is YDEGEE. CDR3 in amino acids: CASSLDRVADTQYF. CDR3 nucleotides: TGTGCCAGCAGCTTGGACAGGGTCGCAGATACGCAGTATTTT.

For the CDR3, the DNA is TGTGCCAGCAGTAGATGGGGCCAGGACGAGCAGTACTTC. Translating gives CASSRWGQDEQYF. The J gene is TRBJ2-7, the V gene TRBV27, with D perhaps TRBD1 (5 bases). CDR3 size: 13 residues. Between the trimmed V and J ends, which lost 5 bases and 5 bases, there was a span of 13 bases. Looked up from germline, CDR1 is MNHEY and CDR2 is SMNVEV (reference sequence).

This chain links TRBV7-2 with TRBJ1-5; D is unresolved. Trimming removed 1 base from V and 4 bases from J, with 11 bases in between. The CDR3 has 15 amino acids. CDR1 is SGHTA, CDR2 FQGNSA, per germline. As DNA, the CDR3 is TGTGCCAGCAGCTTAGATATCACGGTTAATCAGCCCCAGCATTTT. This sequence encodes CASSLDITVNQPQHF.

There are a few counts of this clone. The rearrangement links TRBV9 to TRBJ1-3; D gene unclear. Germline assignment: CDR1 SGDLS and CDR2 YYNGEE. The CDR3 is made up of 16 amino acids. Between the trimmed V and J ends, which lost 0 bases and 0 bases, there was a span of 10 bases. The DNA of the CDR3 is TGTGCCAGCAGCGTAGGGGTGGACTACTCTGGAAACACCATATATTTT. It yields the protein CASSVGVDYSGNTIYF.

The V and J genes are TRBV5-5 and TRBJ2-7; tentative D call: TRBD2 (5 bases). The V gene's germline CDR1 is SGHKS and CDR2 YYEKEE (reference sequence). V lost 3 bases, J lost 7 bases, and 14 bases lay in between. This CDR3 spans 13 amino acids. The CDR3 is CASSSRPPGEQYF. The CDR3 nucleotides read TGTGCCAGCAGCTCCCGTCCCCCGGGAGAGCAGTACTTC.

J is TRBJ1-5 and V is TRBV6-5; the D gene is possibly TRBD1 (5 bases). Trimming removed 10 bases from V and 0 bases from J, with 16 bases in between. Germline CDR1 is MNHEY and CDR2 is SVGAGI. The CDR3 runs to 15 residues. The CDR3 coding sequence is TGTGCCACCTTTGGCAGGGATCTTAGCAATCAGCCCCAGCATTTT. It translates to CATFGRDLSNQPQHF.

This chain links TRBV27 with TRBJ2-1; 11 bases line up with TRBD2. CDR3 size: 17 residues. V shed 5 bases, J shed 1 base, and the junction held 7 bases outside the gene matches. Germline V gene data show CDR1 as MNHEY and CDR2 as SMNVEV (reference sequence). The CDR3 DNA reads TGTGCCAGCAGTCCGCGGCTAGCGGGGGGATCCTACAATGAGCAGTTCTTC. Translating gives CASSPRLAGGSYNEQFF.

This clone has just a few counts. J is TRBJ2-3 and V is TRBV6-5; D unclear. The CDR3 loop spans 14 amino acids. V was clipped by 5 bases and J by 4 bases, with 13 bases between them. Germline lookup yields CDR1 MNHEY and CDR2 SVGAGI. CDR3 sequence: CASSEERSADTQYF. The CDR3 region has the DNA TGTGCCAGCAGTGAAGAACGGTCCGCAGATACGCAGTATTTT.

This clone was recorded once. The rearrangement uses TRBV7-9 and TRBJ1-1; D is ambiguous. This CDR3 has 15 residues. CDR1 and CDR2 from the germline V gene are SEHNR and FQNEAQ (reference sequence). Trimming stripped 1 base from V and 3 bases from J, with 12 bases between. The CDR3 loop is CASSLDRLADTEAFF. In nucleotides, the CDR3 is TGTGCCAGCAGCTTAGATAGGCTTGCGGACACTGAAGCTTTCTTT.

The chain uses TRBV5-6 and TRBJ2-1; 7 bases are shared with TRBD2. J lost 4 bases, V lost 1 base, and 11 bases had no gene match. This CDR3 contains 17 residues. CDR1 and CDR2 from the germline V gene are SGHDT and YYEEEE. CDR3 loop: CASSLSVGSGVYNEQFF. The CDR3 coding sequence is TGTGCCAGCAGCTTGTCGGTTGGGAGCGGGGTATACAATGAGCAGTTCTTC.

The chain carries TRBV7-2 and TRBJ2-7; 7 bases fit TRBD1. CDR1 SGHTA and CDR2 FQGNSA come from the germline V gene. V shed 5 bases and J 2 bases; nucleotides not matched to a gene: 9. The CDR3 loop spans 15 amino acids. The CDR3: CASSASGTETYEQYF. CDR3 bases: TGTGCCAGCAGCGCCTCCGGGACAGAAACCTACGAGCAGTACTTC.

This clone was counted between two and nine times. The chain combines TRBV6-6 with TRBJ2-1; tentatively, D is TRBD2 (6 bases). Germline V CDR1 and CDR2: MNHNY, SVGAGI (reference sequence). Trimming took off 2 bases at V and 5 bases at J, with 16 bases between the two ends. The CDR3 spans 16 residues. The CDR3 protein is CASSYQGLGANNEQFF. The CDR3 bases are TGTGCCAGCAGTTACCAGGGACTTGGGGCAAACAATGAGCAGTTCTTC.

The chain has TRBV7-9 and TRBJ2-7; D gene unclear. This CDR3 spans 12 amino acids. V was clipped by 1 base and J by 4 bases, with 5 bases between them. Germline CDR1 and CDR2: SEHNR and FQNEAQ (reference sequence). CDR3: CASSLESYEQYF. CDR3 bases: TGTGCCAGCAGCTTAGAGAGTTACGAGCAGTACTTC.

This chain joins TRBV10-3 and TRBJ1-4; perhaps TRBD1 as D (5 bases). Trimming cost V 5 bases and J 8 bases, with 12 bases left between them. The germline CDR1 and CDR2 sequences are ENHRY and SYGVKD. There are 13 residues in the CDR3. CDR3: CAISIQDGEKLFF. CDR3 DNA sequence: TGTGCCATCAGTATACAGGATGGCGAAAAACTGTTTTTT.

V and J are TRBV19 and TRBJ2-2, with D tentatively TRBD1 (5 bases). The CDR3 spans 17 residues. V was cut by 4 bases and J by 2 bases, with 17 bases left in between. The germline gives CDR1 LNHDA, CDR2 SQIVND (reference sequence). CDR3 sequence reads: CASSRLGVRKNTGELFF. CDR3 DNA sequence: TGTGCCAGTAGTAGGTTAGGGGTCAGAAAAAACACCGGGGAGCTGTTTTTT. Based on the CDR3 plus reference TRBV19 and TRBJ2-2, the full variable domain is DGGITQSPKYLFRKEGQNVTLSCEQNLNHDAMYWYRQDPGQGLRLIYYSQIVNDFQKGDIAEGYSVSREKKESFPLTVTSAQKNPTAFYLCASSRLGVRKNTGELFFGEGSRLTVL.

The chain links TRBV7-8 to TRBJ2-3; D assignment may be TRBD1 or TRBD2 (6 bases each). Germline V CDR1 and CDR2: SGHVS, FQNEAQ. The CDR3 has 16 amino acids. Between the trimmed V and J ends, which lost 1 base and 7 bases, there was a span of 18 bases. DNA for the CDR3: TGTGCCAGCAGCTTAGAGGGGGGATCCGACGTGAATACGCAGTATTTT. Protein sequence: CASSLEGGSDVNTQYF.

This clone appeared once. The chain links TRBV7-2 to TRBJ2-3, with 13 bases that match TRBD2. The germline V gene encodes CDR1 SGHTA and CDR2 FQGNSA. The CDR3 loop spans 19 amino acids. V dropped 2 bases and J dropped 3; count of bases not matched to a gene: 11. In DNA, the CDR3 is TGTGCCAGCAGCTTAAGGAAATCCGGGACTAGCGGGACTACAGATACGCAGTATTTT. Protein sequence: CASSLRKSGTSGTTDTQYF.